A single sample gave rise to the 6 T cell receptor beta chains below, sequenced in a study of T cell changes during pregnancy in multiple sclerosis. Assay: immunoSEQ multiplex PCR; the TCRdb copy retains only in-frame clones and omits some. Of some 40,000 clones in the sample, roughly 90% were seen once. Sequenced here: CD4+ T cells from peripheral blood mononuclear cells, sampled before pregnancy. These receptors were obtained from a female donor with multiple sclerosis, enrolled in a pregnancy study.

The chain couples TRBV7-2 to TRBJ2-7; TRBD1 might be the D (6 bases). This CDR3 has 14 residues. Trimming left V 9 bases short and J 0 bases short, with 15 bases between. Germline CDR1 is SGHTA and CDR2 is FQGNSA. CDR3 nucleotides: TGTGCCAGTAGTAACAGGGTGAGCTCCTACGAGCAGTACTTC. This sequence encodes CASSNRVSSYEQYF.

This chain joins TRBV6-5 and TRBJ2-3; weak D call: TRBD1 (6 bases). Germline loops: CDR1 MNHEY, CDR2 SVGAGI. V was trimmed by 0 bases and J by 3 bases, leaving 10 bases between them. CDR3 size: 15 residues. CDR3 sequence (DNA): TGTGCCAGCAGTTACTCTGGGACATTAACAGATACGCAGTATTTT. Its translation is CASSYSGTLTDTQYF.

The chain employs TRBV7-2 and TRBJ1-1; 8 nucleotides agree with TRBD1. The V gene's germline CDR1 is SGHTA and CDR2 FQGNSA. CDR3 length: 15 amino acids. Trimming took 3 bases from V and 2 from J; bases not matched to a gene: 5. CDR3 sequence reads: CASSFTGTGNTEAFF. CDR3 DNA: TGTGCCAGCAGCTTCACAGGGACAGGTAACACTGAAGCTTTCTTT.

The rearrangement joins TRBV11-2 to TRBJ2-5; a weak D match, TRBD1 (6 bases). Germline assignment: CDR1 SGHAT and CDR2 FQNNGV. V dropped 0 bases and J dropped 2 bases, with 19 bases sitting between them. The CDR3 is 18 amino acids. CDR3 bases: TGTGCCAGCAGCTTAGATATACAGGGCAATCCAAATCAAGAGACCCAGTACTTC. This translates into CASSLDIQGNPNQETQYF. Looking up the rest from reference TRBV11-2 and TRBJ2-5 gives the full variable domain: EAGVAQSPRYKIIEKRQSVAFWCNPISGHATLYWYQQILGQGPKLLIQFQNNGVVDDSQLPKDRFSAERLKGVDSTLKIQPAKLEDSAVYLCASSLDIQGNPNQETQYFGPGTRLLVL.

The chain uses TRBV19 and TRBJ1-5, with 7 bases that match TRBD1. V shed 10 bases and J 3 bases; nucleotides not matched to a gene: 6. Germline V gene data show CDR1 as LNHDA and CDR2 as SQIVND (reference sequence). This CDR3 is built from 13 residues. CDR3 residues: CATRGQINQPQHF. The CDR3, as DNA: TGTGCCACCCGGGGACAGATCAATCAGCCCCAGCATTTT.

The J gene is TRBJ2-1, the V gene TRBV10-3, with D maybe TRBD2 (6 bases). The CDR3 runs to 18 residues. The germline V gene has CDR1 ENHRY and CDR2 SYGVKD. Between the trimmed V and J ends, which lost 3 bases and 6 bases, there was a span of 24 bases. The CDR3 coding sequence is TGTGCCATCAGTGACGTTACCCGGCGGGACGGGAAAGGCAATGAGCAGTTCTTC. The encoded protein is CAISDVTRRDGKGNEQFF.